The subject of this entry is one TCR beta chain. This specimen comes from a study of blood T cell repertoires in COVID-19. Whole-study context: T cells, B-cell-depleted T cells, or PBMCs supplied cDNA or gDNA.

Authors' data handling: Estimation of nucleated cell counts relied on the amplification of reference gene primers. The table came from immunoSEQ multiplex PCR; TCRdb's copy has only in-frame clones and leaves some out. V, J and clone size are taken as reported in that table, and D and trimming were inferred from the DNA itself. The sample records under 400,000 clones, 65% to 90% being singletons. Per germline, CDR1 SSHAT and CDR2 FNYEAQ (reference sequence). The ends were cut back, 2 bases at V and 5 bases at J, with 16 bases in the middle. CDR3 length: 15 amino acids. This chain joins TRBV7-7 and TRBJ2-7, with TRBD1 as a possible D gene (5 bases). Sequenced: PBMCs or T cells enriched from blood (not recorded which). The receptor was derived from a woman between 40 and 55 years old with acute COVID-19. The chain's CDR3 is CASSLRAGNVHEQYF. CDR3 in DNA: TGTGCCAGCAGCTTACGAGCAGGGAACGTCCACGAGCAGTACTTC.